The 24 T cell receptor beta chains below come from one sample, sequenced in a study of shared clonotypes between healthy human individuals. The protocol was immunoSEQ multiplex PCR, while the TCRdb copy is restricted to in-frame clones and leaves out a portion. Of about 1,500,000 clones listed, 95% to 97% are singletons. The sequencing input was naive CD4+ T cells sorted from blood. Regarding subset: CD45RA+ positively selected. These receptors were collected from a man younger than 40 in good health.

The rearrangement links TRBV15 to TRBJ2-5, with TRBD2 identical over 13 bases. From germline, CDR1 is LNHNV and CDR2 YYDKDF (reference sequence). The ends lost 5 bases at V and 2 bases at J; junction bases unmatched: 17. The CDR3 runs to 20 residues. In DNA form, the CDR3 reads TGTGCCACCAGCGGATGGGGGACTAGCGGGGTCGGAGTATCACAAGAGACCCAGTACTTC. This encodes CATSGWGTSGVGVSQETQYF.

This clone appeared a few times. The chain links TRBV27 to TRBJ1-2; 7 bases match TRBD1. Trimming cost V 3 bases and J 4 bases; bases outside gene matches: 5. The CDR3 is 14 residues long. Germline V gene lookup returns CDR1 MNHEY and CDR2 SMNVEV (reference sequence). The DNA of the CDR3 is TGTGCCAGCAGTTTTAGGGACAGCGGCTATGGCTACACCTTC. Its protein product is CASSFRDSGYGYTF.

This chain connects TRBV6-5 to TRBJ2-7; D is uncertain. The V and J ends lost 3 bases and 0 bases respectively, with 9 bases between them. Germline-derived CDR1 and CDR2 are MNHEY and SVGAGI. This CDR3 contains 14 residues. CDR3 amino acids: CASSYLLDSYEQYF. As DNA, the CDR3 is TGTGCCAGCAGTTATCTTCTGGACTCCTACGAGCAGTACTTC.

The chain uses TRBV2 and TRBJ1-3; D is ambiguous. V gave up 6 bases and J gave up 8 bases, with 20 bases separating them. Germline V gives CDR1 SNHLY, CDR2 FYNNEI. This CDR3 has 15 residues. The CDR3, as DNA: TGTGCCAGCAGCCCCCGACTTAGGGCCGGGGACACCATATATTTT. Amino acid sequence: CASSPRLRAGDTIYF.

V gene TRBV11-2 combines with J gene TRBJ2-7; tentative D call: TRBD2 (5 bases). The germline V gene encodes CDR1 SGHAT and CDR2 FQNNGV. Trimming took 4 bases from V and 6 from J, leaving 22 bases between them. The CDR3 runs to 16 residues. DNA of the CDR3: TGTGCCAGCAGCTCCGGCATTTCGGGGTGGAGCGGCGAGCAGTACTTC. Translation gives CASSSGISGWSGEQYF.

This chain connects TRBV7-2 to TRBJ2-7; no clear D. The V gene's germline CDR1 is SGHTA and CDR2 FQGNSA. The V end lost 2 bases, the J end lost 2 bases, and 16 bases lay between the germline ends. The CDR3 is made up of 16 amino acids. The CDR3 protein is CASSLSGRMGTYEQYF. Written as DNA, the CDR3 is TGTGCCAGCAGCTTATCGGGTCGGATGGGCACCTACGAGCAGTACTTC.

The chain carries TRBV25-1 and TRBJ2-3, with D hard to call. From germline, CDR1 is MGHDK and CDR2 SYGVNS. Between the trimmed V and J ends, which lost 6 bases and 3 bases, there was a span of 7 bases. CDR3 length: 12 amino acids. The CDR3 reads CASRFSTDTQYF. The CDR3 DNA is TGTGCCAGCAGGTTTAGTACAGATACGCAGTATTTT.

V is TRBV10-3 and J is TRBJ2-2, with 11 nucleotides matching TRBD1. This CDR3 comprises 17 residues. The germline gives CDR1 ENHRY, CDR2 SYGVKD. The J segment lost 4 bases and the V segment lost 2 bases, leaving 6 bases of the junction unmatched. The CDR3 nucleotides read TGTGCCATCAGTGAGCCGGACAGGGGGCGGGCCACCGGGGAGCTGTTTTTT. Protein product: CAISEPDRGRATGELFF.

The V gene is TRBV28, the J gene TRBJ2-3; D possibly matches TRBD1 or TRBD2 (7 bases each). V lost 6 bases to trimming and J lost 1 base, with 29 bases between them. This CDR3 has 20 residues. Germline V CDR1 and CDR2: MDHEN, SYDVKM. CDR3 sequence (DNA): TGTGCCAGCAGACCCTGGGGAGGGGGCGATGAAGTTGGTGGCACAGATACGCAGTATTTT. Its protein is CASRPWGGGDEVGGTDTQYF.

The chain carries TRBV6-1 and TRBJ2-5, with TRBD2 identical over 8 bases. The V gene end was trimmed by 5 bases and the J gene end by 9 bases; junction bases not matched to a gene: 5. CDR3 length: 12 amino acids. CDR1 is MNHNS and CDR2 is SASEGT in the germline V gene. The DNA of the CDR3 is TGTGCCAGCAGTCTCGGGGGGGGTTCCCAGTACTTC. Its protein product is CASSLGGGSQYF.

J is TRBJ1-3 and V is TRBV9; D possibly corresponds to TRBD1 (5 bases). Between the trimmed V and J ends, which lost 2 bases and 0 bases, there was a span of 15 bases. Germline CDR1 SGDLS, CDR2 YYNGEE. CDR3 length equals 17 residues. The CDR3 DNA sequence: TGTGCCAGCAGCGTTTTTGACAGTATAATCTCTGGAAACACCATATATTTT. Translation gives CASSVFDSIISGNTIYF.

The chain employs TRBV18 and TRBJ2-1, with TRBD1 matching over 8 bases. The length of the CDR3 is 18 residues. V gave up 2 bases and J gave up 3 bases; unmatched junction bases: 12. Germline V gives CDR1 KGHSH, CDR2 LQKENI. The CDR3: CASSPIATSGTGYNEQFF. Written as DNA, the CDR3 is TGTGCCAGCTCACCAATCGCCACGTCCGGGACAGGCTACAATGAGCAGTTCTTC.

V usage is TRBV15 and J usage is TRBJ2-6; D uncertain. This CDR3 is 16 amino acids long. The germline CDR1 and CDR2 sequences are LNHNV and YYDKDF (reference sequence). V was trimmed by 0 bases and J by 0 bases, leaving 6 bases between them. The DNA for the CDR3 is TGTGCCACCAGCAGAGATTCGTTCTCTGGGGCCAACGTCCTGACTTTC. Amino acids: CATSRDSFSGANVLTF.

The chain couples TRBV9 to TRBJ2-1; D ambiguous. The CDR3 totals 13 residues. V was cut by 1 base and J by 3 bases, with 5 bases left in between. Germline CDR1 is SGDLS and CDR2 is YYNGEE. CDR3 DNA: TGTGCCAGCAGCGTAACACTCTACAATGAGCAGTTCTTC. Amino acids: CASSVTLYNEQFF.

The genes are TRBV4-1 and TRBJ2-1, with 7 positions matching TRBD2. Germline loops: CDR1 MGHRA, CDR2 YSYEKL. The CDR3 extends over 17 amino acids. V was clipped by 4 bases and J by 3 bases; unmatched bases: 12. The CDR3 coding sequence is TGCGCCAGCAGCCCAGAAGGAGTAGCGGGCCACTACAATGAGCAGTTCTTC. Protein: CASSPEGVAGHYNEQFF.

The chain links TRBV7-3 to TRBJ2-6; no definite D call. Germline V gene data show CDR1 as SGHTA and CDR2 as FQGTGA. This CDR3 comprises 15 residues. V was trimmed by 6 bases and J by 0 bases, leaving 9 bases between them. The CDR3 loop reads CASSKSSSGANVLTF. CDR3 nucleotide sequence: TGTGCCAGCAGTAAATCGAGCTCTGGGGCCAACGTCCTGACTTTC.

J is TRBJ2-2 and V is TRBV7-9; TRBD2 aligns across 9 bases. CDR1 SEHNR and CDR2 FQNEAQ come from the germline V gene (reference sequence). The CDR3 is made up of 17 amino acids. J lost 2 bases, V lost 3 bases, and 7 bases had no gene match. The CDR3, as DNA: TGTGCCAGCAGCTTCCATTTAGCGGGAGTTAACACCGGGGAGCTGTTTTTT. It translates to CASSFHLAGVNTGELFF.

Regarding this clone: One end of the junction fails to match germline, which may point to a read error. V is TRBV2 and J is TRBJ2-7; D not certain. Germline lookup yields CDR1 SNHLY and CDR2 FYNNEI. The CDR3 has 11 amino acids. CDR3 nucleotides: TGTGCCAGCAGTGCCGGACCCCAATGCCACTTC. Translation: CASSAGPQCHF.

The V call is TRBV5-8, the J call TRBJ1-4; a weak D match, TRBD1 (5 bases). Germline V CDR1 and CDR2: SGHTS, YDEGEE. CDR3 length equals 14 residues. V was cut by 0 bases and J by 8 bases, with 11 bases left in between. The CDR3 here is CASSLVGAGEKLFF. The CDR3 region has the DNA TGTGCCAGCAGCTTGGTAGGGGCGGGAGAAAAACTGTTTTTT. Using reference TRBV5-8 and TRBJ1-4 for the parts outside the CDR3, the full variable domain is EAGVTQSPTHLIKTRGQQATLRCSPISGHTSVYWYQQALGLGLQFLLWYDEGEERNRGNFPPRFSGRQFPNYSSELNVNALELEDSALYLCASSLVGAGEKLFFGSGTQLSVL.

The gene calls are TRBV9 and TRBJ1-2, with D hard to call. V was clipped by 0 bases and J by 0 bases, with 18 bases between them. Germline-derived CDR1 and CDR2 are SGDLS and YYNGEE. CDR3 length equals 18 residues. The CDR3 spells CASSVAILPVDPNYGYTF. The DNA for the CDR3 is TGTGCCAGCAGCGTAGCAATCCTCCCGGTAGACCCTAACTATGGCTACACCTTC.

As to this clone: Other DNA sequences in this specimen translate into the identical CDR3. The J gene is TRBJ1-1, the V gene TRBV18; D remains ambiguous. Trimming left V 2 bases short and J 1 base short, with 5 bases between. The CDR3 length is 13 residues. Per germline, CDR1 KGHSH and CDR2 LQKENI. CDR3 sequence: CASSPSANTEAFF. The CDR3 DNA follows: TGTGCCAGCTCACCATCAGCGAACACTGAAGCTTTCTTT.

Details on this clone: The sample holds other DNA sequences that translate to the same CDR3. V gene TRBV19 combines with J gene TRBJ2-6; maybe TRBD2 (5 bases). The CDR3 extends over 15 amino acids. Germline values: CDR1 LNHDA, CDR2 SQIVND (reference sequence). The V end lost 1 base, the J end lost 4 bases, and 8 bases lay between the germline ends. Written as DNA, the CDR3 is TGTGCCAGTAGTATAGCGGGGTCAGGGGCCAACGTCCTGACTTTC. Encoded protein: CASSIAGSGANVLTF.

V is TRBV6-5 and J is TRBJ2-7; 10 bases fit TRBD2. The CDR3 is 16 residues long. The V gene end was trimmed by 4 bases and the J gene end by 2 bases; junction bases not matched to a gene: 8. Germline V gives CDR1 MNHEY, CDR2 SVGAGI. The CDR3 nucleotides read TGTGCCAGCAGTTCCCGGAAGGGACTAGCGCCCTACGAGCAGTACTTC. Amino acid sequence: CASSSRKGLAPYEQYF.

V gene TRBV2 combines with J gene TRBJ2-1; D is undetermined. The CDR3 contains 13 residues. Germline CDR1 reads SNHLY; CDR2 reads FYNNEI. V was trimmed by 6 bases and J by 9 bases, leaving 15 bases between them. The CDR3 spells CASSVDRTVEQFF. The DNA of the CDR3 is TGTGCCAGCAGCGTGGACCGGACGGTTGAGCAGTTCTTC.